This T cell receptor beta chain was obtained from a study of T cell changes during pregnancy in multiple sclerosis (dated by TCRdb to the late 2010s). Study-wide context: The study examined how the T cell repertoire changed over the course of pregnancy in women with multiple sclerosis.

A word on this clone: What this receptor recognizes is not known. Base qualities are not at hand, and no much larger clone is one base apart.

The library was made by the immunoSEQ multiplex PCR assay. TCRdb took over this immuneACCESS table, retaining in-frame rearrangements with V and J assigned. Such tables are incomplete; in checked studies, under half of the missing clones stem from an unresolved V gene, and the remainder is unexplained. Here the sample has tens of thousands of clones; just over 90% occur a single time. Around 0.39% of the sample comes from the top ten. Sample: CD4+ T cells from peripheral blood mononuclear cells, taken in the third trimester of pregnancy. The receptor was derived from a female donor in good health, enrolled as a control in a pregnancy study.

CDR3 reads: CASSLFGRVLYGYTF. The DNA sequence is TGTGCCAGCAGTTTATTCGGCAGGGTCCTATATGGCTACACCTTC. The rearranged chain carries TRBV28 and TRBJ1-2; the D gene is possibly TRBD1, with 5 bases matching. The CDR3 goes from the cysteine to the phenylalanine over 15 residues. The read is trimmed to its CDR3 DNA, 45 bases read in frame from base 1. The germline V gene specifies MDHEN as CDR1 and SYDVKM as CDR2. V is shortened by 1 base, J by 5 bases, and the region joining them spans 14 bases.